The clone carrying this T cell receptor (beta chain) is judged medium-sized. Its antigen is not identified. Being off target in a library aimed at alpha chains, this beta chain has a size of little meaning. Specified time point: sample taken at primary tumor resection. Whole RNA was taken from tumor, nontumor lung or frozen PBMC; it was then sequenced unsorted. The donors comprised some 78 untreated early-stage non-small cell lung cancer patients. This sample is drawn from a study of spatial heterogeneity in lung cancer. Study in general: For the average unique TCR and UMI combination, more than 8.5 occurrences appeared in raw reads. General study results and limits: There were more appearances of ubiquitous expanded tumor TCRs in blood at resection than at follow-up.

Every cDNA TCR molecule received its own unique molecular identifier. Via MiXCR, TCRdb re-called the 5' RACE reads, giving one row per CDR3 protein. Among several thousand distinct CDR3 sequences, around 35% were seen once, and the ten largest hold roughly 4%. V lost 0 bases and J lost 7, with 7 bases in between. CDR3 length equals 12 residues. Germline CDR1 and CDR2: WSHSY and SAAADI. The chain carries TRBV10-2 and TRBJ2-7; no definite D call. This specimen consisted of PBMCs, obtained at surgery. The receptor comes from a female donor with early-stage non-small cell lung cancer. In DNA, the CDR3 is TGCGCCAGCAGTGAGTCGCGCTGGGAGCAGTACTTC. This encodes CASSESRWEQYF.